The T cell receptor (beta chain) under discussion was sequenced for a study of T cells in women clearing cervical HPV infection. Its frequency marks this clone as medium-sized. What it binds is not known. The read terminates 3 residues ahead of where the CDR3 ends, so the germline J gene completes it. Study-wide points: Richness differences could reflect unmeasured T-cell content per sample.

This CDR3 spans 13 amino acids. V was pared by 9 bases and J by 5 bases, with 14 bases between. Per germline, CDR1 SGHVS and CDR2 FNYEAQ. Profiled with immunoSEQ multiplex PCR; TCRdb holds only in-frame clones, not every one. The sample table includes 20,000 to 25,000 clones. Sequences were obtained from blood buffy coat. This receptor was obtained from a woman aged 18-69 years with a cervical HPV16 infection that either progressed to CIN3+ or cleared (not recorded which). The J gene is TRBJ2-1, the V gene TRBV7-6, with D tentatively TRBD2 (6 bases). The CDR3 DNA, read in part, is TGTGCCAGTTCGGGGGACGGAAACAATGAG. Protein product: CASSGDGNNE. From start to end, the CDR3 is CASSGDGNNEQFF.